This T cell receptor (beta chain) was retrieved from a study of blood T cell repertoires in COVID-19. Looking at the study overall: Italy, Spain and the United States were the sources of the convalescent and acute COVID-19 samples. T cells, B-cell-depleted T cells, or PBMCs supplied cDNA or gDNA.

The authors' processing: The authors estimated nucleated cell counts from reference gene primer amplification. Repertoires were generated with immunoSEQ multiplex PCR, while TCRdb's copy carries only in-frame clones and drops some. V and J calls and clone size are copied from that table; D and trimming were computed from the DNA. The data hold 380,000 or so clones, with 80% to 90% observed a single time. Participants reported their clinical history, and cohort assignment relied on those reports. This CDR3 is built from 15 residues. After removal of 1 base from V and 4 bases from J, the junction contained 7 bases not matched to a gene. Germline V gene lookup returns CDR1 MGHRA and CDR2 YSYEKL.

This TCR was sampled from a man aged 25-45 years who had recovered from COVID-19. The sequencing sample was made of PBMCs or T cells enriched from blood (not recorded which). The rearrangement uses TRBV4-1 and TRBJ2-7, with 7 bases lining up with TRBD2. The DNA of the CDR3 is TGCGCCAGCAGCCAAGTGGCCGCGGGGGATTACGAGCAGTACTTC. Translation gives CASSQVAAGDYEQYF.